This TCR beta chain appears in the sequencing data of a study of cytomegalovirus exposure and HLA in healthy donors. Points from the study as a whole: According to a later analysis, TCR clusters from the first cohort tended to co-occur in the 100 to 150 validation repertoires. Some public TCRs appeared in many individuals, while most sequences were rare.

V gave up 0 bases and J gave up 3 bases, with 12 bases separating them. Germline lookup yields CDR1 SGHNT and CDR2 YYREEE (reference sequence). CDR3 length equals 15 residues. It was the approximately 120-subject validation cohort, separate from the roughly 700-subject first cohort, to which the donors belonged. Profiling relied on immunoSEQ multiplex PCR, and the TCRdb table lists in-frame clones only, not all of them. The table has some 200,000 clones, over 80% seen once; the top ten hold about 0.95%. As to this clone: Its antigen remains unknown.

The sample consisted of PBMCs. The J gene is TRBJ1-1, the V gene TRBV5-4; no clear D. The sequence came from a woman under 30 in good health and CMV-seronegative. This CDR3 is CASSLGGIMHTEAFF. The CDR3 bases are TGTGCCAGCAGCTTGGGCGGGATAATGCACACTGAAGCTTTCTTT.